This T cell receptor (beta chain) was obtained from a study of T cell responses to AZD1222 COVID-19 vaccine. The assay was immunoSEQ multiplex PCR, and TCRdb's table has in-frame clones only and misses some. The table includes some 170,000 clones, 90% to 95% detected once. Germline V gene lookup returns CDR1 SEHNR and CDR2 FQNEAQ (reference sequence). CDR3 length: 13 amino acids. Between the trimmed V and J ends, which lost 4 bases and 6 bases, there was a span of 12 bases. The sequence came from an adult who received the AZD1222 COVID-19 vaccine. Here the sequenced sample was peripheral blood, taken 28 days after the second AZD1222 dose. The chain recombines TRBV7-9 with TRBJ1-1, with D unresolved. The CDR3 DNA reads TGTGCCAGCAGCTCCGACTTCAGCCCTGAAGCTTTCTTT. Protein product: CASSSDFSPEAFF.